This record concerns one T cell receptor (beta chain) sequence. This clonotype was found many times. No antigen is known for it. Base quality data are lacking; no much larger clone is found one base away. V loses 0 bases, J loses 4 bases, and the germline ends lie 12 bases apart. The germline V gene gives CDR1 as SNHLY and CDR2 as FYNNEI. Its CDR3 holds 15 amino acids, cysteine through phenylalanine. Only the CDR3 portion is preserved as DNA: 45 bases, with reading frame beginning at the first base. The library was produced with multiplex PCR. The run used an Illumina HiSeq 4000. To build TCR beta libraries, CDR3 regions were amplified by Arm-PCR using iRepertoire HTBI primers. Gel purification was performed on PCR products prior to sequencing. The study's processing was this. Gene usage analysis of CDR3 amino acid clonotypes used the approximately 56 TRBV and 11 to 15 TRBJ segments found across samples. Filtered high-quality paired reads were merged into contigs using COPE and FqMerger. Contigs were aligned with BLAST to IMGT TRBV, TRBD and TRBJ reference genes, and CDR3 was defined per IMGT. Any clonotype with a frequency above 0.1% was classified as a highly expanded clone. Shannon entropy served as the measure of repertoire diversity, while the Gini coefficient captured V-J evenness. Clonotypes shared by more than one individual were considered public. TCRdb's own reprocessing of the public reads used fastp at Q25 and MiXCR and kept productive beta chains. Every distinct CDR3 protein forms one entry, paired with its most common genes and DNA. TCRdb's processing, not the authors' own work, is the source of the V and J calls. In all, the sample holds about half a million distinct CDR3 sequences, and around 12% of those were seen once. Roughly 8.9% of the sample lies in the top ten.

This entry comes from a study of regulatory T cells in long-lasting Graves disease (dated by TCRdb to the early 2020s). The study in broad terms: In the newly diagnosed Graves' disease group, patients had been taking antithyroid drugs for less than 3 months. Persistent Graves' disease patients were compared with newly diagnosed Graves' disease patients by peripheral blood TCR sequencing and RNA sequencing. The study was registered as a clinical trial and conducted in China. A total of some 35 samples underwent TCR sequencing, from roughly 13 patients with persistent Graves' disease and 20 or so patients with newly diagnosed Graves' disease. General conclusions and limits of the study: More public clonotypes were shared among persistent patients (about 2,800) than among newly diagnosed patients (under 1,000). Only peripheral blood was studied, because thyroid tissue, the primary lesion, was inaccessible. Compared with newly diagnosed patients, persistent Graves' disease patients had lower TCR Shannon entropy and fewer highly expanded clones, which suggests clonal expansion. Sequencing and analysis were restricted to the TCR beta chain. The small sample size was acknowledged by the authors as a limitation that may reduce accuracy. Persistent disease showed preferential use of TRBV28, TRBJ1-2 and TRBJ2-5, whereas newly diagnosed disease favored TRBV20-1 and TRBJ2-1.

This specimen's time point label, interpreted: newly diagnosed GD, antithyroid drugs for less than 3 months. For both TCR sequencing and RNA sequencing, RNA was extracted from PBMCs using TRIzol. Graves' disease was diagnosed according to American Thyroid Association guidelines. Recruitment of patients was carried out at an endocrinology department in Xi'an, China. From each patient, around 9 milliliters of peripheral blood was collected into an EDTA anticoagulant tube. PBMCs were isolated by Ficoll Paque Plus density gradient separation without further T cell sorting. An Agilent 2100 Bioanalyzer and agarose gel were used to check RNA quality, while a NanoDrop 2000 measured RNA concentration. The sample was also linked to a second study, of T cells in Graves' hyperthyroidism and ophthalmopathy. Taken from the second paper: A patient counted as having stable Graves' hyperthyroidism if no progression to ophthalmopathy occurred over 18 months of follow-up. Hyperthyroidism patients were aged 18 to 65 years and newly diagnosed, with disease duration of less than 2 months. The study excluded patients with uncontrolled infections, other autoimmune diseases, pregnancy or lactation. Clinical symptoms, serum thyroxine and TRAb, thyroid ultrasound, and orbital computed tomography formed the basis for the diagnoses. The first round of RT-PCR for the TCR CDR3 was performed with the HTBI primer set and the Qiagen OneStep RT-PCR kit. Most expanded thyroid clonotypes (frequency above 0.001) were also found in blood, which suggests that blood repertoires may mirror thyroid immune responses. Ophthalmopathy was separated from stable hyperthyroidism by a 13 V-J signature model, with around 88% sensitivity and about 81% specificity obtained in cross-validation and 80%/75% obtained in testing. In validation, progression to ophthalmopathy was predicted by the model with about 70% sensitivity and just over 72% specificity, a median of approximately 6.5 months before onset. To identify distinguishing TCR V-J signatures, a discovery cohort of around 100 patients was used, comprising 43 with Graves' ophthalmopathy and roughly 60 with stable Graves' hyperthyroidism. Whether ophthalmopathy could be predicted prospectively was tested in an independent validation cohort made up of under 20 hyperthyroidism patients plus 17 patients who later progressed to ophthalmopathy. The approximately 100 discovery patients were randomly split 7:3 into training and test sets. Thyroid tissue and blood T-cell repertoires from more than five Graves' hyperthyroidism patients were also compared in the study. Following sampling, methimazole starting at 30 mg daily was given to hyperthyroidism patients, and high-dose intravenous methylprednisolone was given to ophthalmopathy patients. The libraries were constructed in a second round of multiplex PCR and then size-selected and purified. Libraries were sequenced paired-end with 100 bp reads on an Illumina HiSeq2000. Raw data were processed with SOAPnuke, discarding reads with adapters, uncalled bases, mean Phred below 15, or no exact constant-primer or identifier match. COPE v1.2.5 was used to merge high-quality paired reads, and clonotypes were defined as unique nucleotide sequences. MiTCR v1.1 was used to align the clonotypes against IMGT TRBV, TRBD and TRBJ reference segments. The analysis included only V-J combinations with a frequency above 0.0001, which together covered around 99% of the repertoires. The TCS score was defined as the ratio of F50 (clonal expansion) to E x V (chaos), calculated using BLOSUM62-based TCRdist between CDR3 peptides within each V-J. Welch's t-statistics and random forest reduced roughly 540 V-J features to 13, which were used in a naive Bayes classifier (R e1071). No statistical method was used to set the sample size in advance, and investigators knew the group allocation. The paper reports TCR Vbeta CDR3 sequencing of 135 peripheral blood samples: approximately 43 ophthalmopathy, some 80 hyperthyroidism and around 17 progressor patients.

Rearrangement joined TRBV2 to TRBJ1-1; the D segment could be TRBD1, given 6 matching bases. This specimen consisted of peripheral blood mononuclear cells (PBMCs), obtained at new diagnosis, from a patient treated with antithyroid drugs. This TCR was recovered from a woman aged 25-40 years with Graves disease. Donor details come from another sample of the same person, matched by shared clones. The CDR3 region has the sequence CASSEAWGAVTEAFF. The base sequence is TGTGCCAGCAGTGAAGCATGGGGGGCAGTCACTGAAGCTTTCTTT.